This T cell receptor (beta chain) was captured by sequencing in a study of blood T cell repertoires in COVID-19. Study-level information: The cDNA or gDNA used as material had been derived from T cells, B-cell-depleted T cells, or PBMCs.

The V end was cut by 1 base, the J end by 1 base, with 7 bases between. This CDR3 has 14 residues. The germline V gene encodes CDR1 KGHSH and CDR2 LQKENI. Authors' processing steps: By means of reference gene primer amplification, nucleated cell counts were estimated. Only in-frame clones appear in the TCRdb table, and some are missing; sequencing was by immunoSEQ multiplex PCR. The D gene and trimming were derived from the DNA, and the V and J assignments and clone size from that table. The sample records about 100,000 clones, around 88% being singletons. This TCR was recovered from a man older than 75 with acute or convalescent COVID-19. The V gene is TRBV18, the J gene TRBJ2-5, with D uncertain. Sequencing was done on a sample of peripheral blood. CDR3 amino acids: CASSPQQIQETQYF. The CDR3 region has the DNA TGTGCCAGCTCACCACAGCAAATCCAAGAGACCCAGTACTTC.